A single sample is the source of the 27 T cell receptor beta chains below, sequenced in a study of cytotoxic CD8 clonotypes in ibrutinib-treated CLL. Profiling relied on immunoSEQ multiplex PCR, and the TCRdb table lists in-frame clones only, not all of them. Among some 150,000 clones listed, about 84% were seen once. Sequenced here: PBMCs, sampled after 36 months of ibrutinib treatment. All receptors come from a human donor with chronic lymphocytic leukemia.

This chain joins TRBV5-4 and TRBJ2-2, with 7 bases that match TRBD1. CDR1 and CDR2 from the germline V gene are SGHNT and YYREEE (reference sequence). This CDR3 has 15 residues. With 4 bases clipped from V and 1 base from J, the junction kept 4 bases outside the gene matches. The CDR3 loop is CASSPGQQNTGELFF. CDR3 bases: TGTGCCAGCAGCCCGGGACAGCAGAACACCGGGGAGCTGTTTTTT.

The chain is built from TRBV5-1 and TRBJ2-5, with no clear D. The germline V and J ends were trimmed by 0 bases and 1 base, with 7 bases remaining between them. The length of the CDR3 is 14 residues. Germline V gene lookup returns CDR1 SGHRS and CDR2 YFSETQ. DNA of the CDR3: TGCGCCAGCAGCTTGGATCCTAGCCAAGAGACCCAGTACTTC. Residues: CASSLDPSQETQYF.

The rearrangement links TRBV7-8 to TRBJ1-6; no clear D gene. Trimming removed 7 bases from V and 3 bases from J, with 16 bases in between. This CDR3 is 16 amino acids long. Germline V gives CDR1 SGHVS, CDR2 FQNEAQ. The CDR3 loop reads CASTPQVPIYNSPLHF. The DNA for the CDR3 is TGTGCCAGCACCCCCCAGGTGCCGATCTATAATTCACCCCTCCACTTT.

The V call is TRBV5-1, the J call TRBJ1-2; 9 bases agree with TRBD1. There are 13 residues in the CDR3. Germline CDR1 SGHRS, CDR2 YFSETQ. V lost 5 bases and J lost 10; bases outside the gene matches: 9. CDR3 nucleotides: TGCGCCAGCAGTTCCGGGACAGGGACGATCTACACCTTC. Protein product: CASSSGTGTIYTF. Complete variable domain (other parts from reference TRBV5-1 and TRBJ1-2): KAGVTQTPRYLIKTRGQQVTLSCSPISGHRSVSWYQQTPGQGLQFLFEYFSETQRNKGNFPGRFSGRQFSNSRSEMNVSTLELGDSALYLCASSSGTGTIYTFGSGTRLTVV.

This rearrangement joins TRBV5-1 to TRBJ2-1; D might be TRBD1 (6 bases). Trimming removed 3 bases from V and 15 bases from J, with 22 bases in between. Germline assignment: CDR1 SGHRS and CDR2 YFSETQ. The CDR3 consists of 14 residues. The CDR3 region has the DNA TGCGCCAGCAGCTCCCGGGACACCGGAGGTAGGGGGTTCTTC. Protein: CASSSRDTGGRGFF.

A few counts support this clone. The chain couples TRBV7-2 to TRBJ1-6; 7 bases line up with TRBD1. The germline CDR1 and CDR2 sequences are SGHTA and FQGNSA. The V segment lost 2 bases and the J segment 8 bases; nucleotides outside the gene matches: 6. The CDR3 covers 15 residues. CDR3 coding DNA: TGTGCCAGCAGCTTATACAGGGGAGGGTATTCACCCCTCCACTTT. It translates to CASSLYRGGYSPLHF.

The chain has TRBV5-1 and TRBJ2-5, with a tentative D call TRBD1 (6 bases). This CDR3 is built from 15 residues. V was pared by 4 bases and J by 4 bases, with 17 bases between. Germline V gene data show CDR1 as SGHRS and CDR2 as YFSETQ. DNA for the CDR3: TGCGCCAGCAGCCGAATCCCAGGGGTCGGAGAGACCCAGTACTTC. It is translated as CASSRIPGVGETQYF.

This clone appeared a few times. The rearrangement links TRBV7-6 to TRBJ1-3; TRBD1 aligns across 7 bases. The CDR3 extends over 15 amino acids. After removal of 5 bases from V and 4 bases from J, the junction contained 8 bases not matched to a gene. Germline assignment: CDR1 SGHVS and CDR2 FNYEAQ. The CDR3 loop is CASSQRTGRGNTIYF. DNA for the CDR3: TGTGCCAGCAGCCAGCGGACAGGCAGAGGAAACACCATATATTTT.

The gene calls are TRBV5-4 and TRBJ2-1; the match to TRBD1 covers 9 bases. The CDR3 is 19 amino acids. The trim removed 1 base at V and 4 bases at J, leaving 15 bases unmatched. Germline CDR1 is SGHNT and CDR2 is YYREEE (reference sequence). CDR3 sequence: CASSLNGEIRDREYNEQFF. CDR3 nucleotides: TGTGCCAGCAGCTTGAATGGTGAGATTCGGGACAGGGAATACAATGAGCAGTTCTTC. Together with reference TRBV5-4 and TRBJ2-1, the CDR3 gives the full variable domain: ETGVTQSPTHLIKTRGQQVTLRCSSQSGHNTVSWYQQALGQGPQFIFQYYREEENGRGNFPPRFSGLQFPNYSSELNVNALELDDSALYLCASSLNGEIRDREYNEQFFGPGTRLTVL.

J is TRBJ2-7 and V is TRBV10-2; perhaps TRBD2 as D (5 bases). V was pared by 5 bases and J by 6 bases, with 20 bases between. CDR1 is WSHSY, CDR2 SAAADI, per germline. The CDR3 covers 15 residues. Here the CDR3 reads CASSTGGSPRTEQYF. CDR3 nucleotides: TGCGCCAGCAGTACCGGTGGGAGTCCGAGGACCGAGCAGTACTTC.

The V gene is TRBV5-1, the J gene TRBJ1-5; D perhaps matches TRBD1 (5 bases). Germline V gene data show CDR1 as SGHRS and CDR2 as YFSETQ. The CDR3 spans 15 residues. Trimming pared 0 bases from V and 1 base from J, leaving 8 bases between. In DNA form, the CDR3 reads TGCGCCAGCAGCTTGGTGGCAGGGAGCAATCAGCCCCAGCATTTT. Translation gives CASSLVAGSNQPQHF. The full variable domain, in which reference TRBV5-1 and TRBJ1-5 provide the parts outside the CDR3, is KAGVTQTPRYLIKTRGQQVTLSCSPISGHRSVSWYQQTPGQGLQFLFEYFSETQRNKGNFPGRFSGRQFSNSRSEMNVSTLELGDSALYLCASSLVAGSNQPQHFGDGTRLSIL.

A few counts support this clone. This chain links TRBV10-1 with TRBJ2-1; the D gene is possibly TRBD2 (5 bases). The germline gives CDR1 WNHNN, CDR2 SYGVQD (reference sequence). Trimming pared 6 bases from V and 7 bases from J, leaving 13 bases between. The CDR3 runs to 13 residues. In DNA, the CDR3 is TGCGCCAGCAGAGGCGCGGGCAGGAATGAGCAGTTCTTC. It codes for CASRGAGRNEQFF.

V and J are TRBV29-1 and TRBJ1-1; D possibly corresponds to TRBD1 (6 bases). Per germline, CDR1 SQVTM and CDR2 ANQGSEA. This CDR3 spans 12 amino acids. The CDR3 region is CRATGTESEAFF. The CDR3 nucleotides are TGCAGAGCTACAGGGACGGAAAGTGAAGCTTTCTTT.

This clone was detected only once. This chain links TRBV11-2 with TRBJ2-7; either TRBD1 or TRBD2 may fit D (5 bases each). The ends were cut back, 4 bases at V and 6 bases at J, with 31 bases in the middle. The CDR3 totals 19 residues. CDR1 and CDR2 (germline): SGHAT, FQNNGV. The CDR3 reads CASSSRRVRPRGRGAEQYF. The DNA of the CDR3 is TGTGCCAGCAGCTCACGCAGGGTTAGGCCGAGAGGACGGGGCGCCGAGCAGTACTTC. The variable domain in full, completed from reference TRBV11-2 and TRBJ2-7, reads EAGVAQSPRYKIIEKRQSVAFWCNPISGHATLYWYQQILGQGPKLLIQFQNNGVVDDSQLPKDRFSAERLKGVDSTLKIQPAKLEDSAVYLCASSSRRVRPRGRGAEQYFGPGTRLTVT.

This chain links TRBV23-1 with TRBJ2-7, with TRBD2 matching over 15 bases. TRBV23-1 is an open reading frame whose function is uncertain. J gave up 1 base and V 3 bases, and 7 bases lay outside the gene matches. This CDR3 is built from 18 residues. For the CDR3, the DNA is TGCGCCAGCAGTCAGCCGGGACTAGCGGGAGGACAATCCTACGAGCAGTACTTC. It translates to CASSQPGLAGGQSYEQYF.

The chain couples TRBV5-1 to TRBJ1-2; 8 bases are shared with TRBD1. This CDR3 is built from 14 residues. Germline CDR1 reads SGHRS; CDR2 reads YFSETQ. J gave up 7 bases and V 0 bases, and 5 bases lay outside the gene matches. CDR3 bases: TGCGCCAGCAGCTTGGGAGGACAGGGTTTTGGCTACACCTTC. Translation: CASSLGGQGFGYTF.

CDR3 loop: CASSLALPNTEAFF. In DNA, the CDR3 is TGTGCCAGCAGCTTAGCTCTTCCGAACACTGAAGCTTTCTTT. The chain joins TRBV11-2 to TRBJ1-1; D is unclear. Germline V CDR1 and CDR2: SGHAT, FQNNGV. V gave up 1 base and J gave up 1 base, with 7 bases separating them. The CDR3 is made up of 14 amino acids.

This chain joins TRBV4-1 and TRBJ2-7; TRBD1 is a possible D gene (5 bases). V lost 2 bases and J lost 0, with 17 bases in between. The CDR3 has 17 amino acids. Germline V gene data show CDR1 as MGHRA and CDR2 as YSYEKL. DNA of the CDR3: TGCGCCAGCAGCCAAAAGGCCGGACACCTGAGCTCCTACGAGCAGTACTTC. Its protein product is CASSQKAGHLSSYEQYF.

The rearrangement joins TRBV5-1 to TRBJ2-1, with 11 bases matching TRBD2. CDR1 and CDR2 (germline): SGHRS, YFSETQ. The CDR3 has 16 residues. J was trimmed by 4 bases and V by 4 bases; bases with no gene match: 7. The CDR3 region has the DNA TGCGCCAGCAGCACCTTAGCGGGGGGGCCGTACAATGAGCAGTTCTTC. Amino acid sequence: CASSTLAGGPYNEQFF.

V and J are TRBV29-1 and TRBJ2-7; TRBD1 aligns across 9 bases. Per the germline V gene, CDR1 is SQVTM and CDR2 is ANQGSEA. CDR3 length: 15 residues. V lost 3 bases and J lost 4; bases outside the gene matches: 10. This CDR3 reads CSVERGDRDLYEQYF. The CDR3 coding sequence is TGCAGCGTTGAGAGGGGGGACAGGGACTTATACGAGCAGTACTTC.

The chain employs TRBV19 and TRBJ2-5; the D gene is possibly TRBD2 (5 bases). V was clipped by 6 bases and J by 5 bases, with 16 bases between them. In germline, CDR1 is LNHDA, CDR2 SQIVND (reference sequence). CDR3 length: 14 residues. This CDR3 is CASRVTTEWETQYF. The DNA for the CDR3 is TGTGCCAGTAGGGTGACTACGGAGTGGGAGACCCAGTACTTC.

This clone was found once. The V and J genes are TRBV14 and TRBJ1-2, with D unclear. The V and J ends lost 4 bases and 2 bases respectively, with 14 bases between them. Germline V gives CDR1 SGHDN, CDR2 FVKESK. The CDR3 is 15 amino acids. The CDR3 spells CASSLALGTNYGYTF. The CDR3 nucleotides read TGTGCCAGCAGCCTTGCTTTGGGCACCAACTATGGCTACACCTTC.

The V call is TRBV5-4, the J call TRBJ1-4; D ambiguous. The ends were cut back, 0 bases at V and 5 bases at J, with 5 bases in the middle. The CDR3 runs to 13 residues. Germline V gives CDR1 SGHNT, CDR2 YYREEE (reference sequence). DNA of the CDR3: TGTGCCAGCAGCTTGGTTGGGAATGAAAAACTGTTTTTT. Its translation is CASSLVGNEKLFF.

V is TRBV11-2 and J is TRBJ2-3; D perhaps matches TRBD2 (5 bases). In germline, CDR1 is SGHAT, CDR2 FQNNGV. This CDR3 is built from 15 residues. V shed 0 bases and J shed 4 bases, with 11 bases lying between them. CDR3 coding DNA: TGTGCCAGCAGCTTAGATGGAGGAGAGGCAGATACGCAGTATTTT. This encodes CASSLDGGEADTQYF.

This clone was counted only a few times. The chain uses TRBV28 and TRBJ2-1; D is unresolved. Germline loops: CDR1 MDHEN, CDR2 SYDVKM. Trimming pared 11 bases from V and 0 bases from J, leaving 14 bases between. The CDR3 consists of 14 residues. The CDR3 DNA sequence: TGTGCCTCCCGGGTTCTTGGCTCCTACAATGAGCAGTTCTTC. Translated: CASRVLGSYNEQFF.

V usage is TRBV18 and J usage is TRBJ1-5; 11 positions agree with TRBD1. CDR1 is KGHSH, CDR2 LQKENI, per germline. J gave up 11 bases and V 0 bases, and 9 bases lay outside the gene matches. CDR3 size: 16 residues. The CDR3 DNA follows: TGTGCCAGCTCACCACCGGGGGGACAGGGGGTATCAGCCCAGCATTTT. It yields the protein CASSPPGGQGVSAQHF.

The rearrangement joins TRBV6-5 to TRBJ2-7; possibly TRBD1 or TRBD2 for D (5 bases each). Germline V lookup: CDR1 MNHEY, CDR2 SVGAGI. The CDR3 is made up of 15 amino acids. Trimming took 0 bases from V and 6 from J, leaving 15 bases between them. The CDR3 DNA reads TGTGCCAGCAGTTACTCAAGGCAGGGCGGACTCGAGCAGTACTTC. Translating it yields CASSYSRQGGLEQYF.